These 24 T cell receptor beta chains were all obtained from the same sample, sequenced in a study of T cells in women clearing cervical HPV infection. The method was immunoSEQ multiplex PCR; TCRdb's version includes in-frame clones alone and lacks a portion of them. The table lists about 37,000 clones, with roughly 1.4% in the top ten. The sequenced material came from blood buffy coat. Source of these receptors: a woman between 18 and 75 years old with a cervical HPV16 infection that either progressed to CIN3+ or cleared (not recorded which).

Notes on this clone: The read comes to an end 3 residues before the CDR3 does, leaving the germline J gene to fill in the end. The chain links TRBV20-1 to TRBJ2-7; D not resolved. The germline V and J ends were trimmed by 6 bases and 0 bases, with 12 bases remaining between them. The CDR3 is 13 residues long. Germline CDR1 is DFQATT and CDR2 is SNEGSKA (reference sequence). The CDR3 sequence: CSALGVGSYEQYF. CDR3 DNA (partial): TGCAGTGCCTTGGGCGTAGGCTCCTACGAG.

With regard to this clone: Sequencing ends 3 residues short of the CDR3 end; the germline J gene provides the rest. The chain carries TRBV11-1 and TRBJ2-7, with TRBD1 matching over 9 bases. The CDR3 has 15 residues. The germline V gene encodes CDR1 SGHAT and CDR2 FQDESV (reference sequence). J lost 6 bases, V lost 6 bases, and 12 bases had no gene match. Incomplete CDR3 DNA: TGTGCCAGCAGTACTCCGGGACAGGGCTTGGGCGAG. Its protein is CASSTPGQGLGE. The CDR3 in full is CASSTPGQGLGEQYF. Full variable domain (outside the CDR3, taken from reference TRBV11-1 and TRBJ2-7): EAEVAQSPRYKITEKSQAVAFWCDPISGHATLYWYRQILGQGPELLVQFQDESVVDDSQLPKDRFSAERLKGVDSTLKIQPAELGDSAMYLCASSTPGQGLGEQYFGPGTRLTVT.

Comment on this clone: The read comes to an end 3 residues before the CDR3 does, leaving the germline J gene to fill in the end. The chain combines TRBV19 with TRBJ2-3, with a tentative D call TRBD2 (5 bases). CDR3 length: 13 residues. Germline lookup yields CDR1 LNHDA and CDR2 SQIVND (reference sequence). V shed 6 bases and J shed 0 bases, with 7 bases lying between them. The CDR3 protein is CASRAASTDTQYF. The covered CDR3 bases are TGTGCCAGTAGAGCGGCTAGCACAGATACG.

Of note for this clone: The CDR3 end lies 3 residues beyond the end of the read and is filled in from the germline J gene. The V and J genes are TRBV2 and TRBJ2-5, with 8 bases that match TRBD2. CDR1 is SNHLY, CDR2 FYNNEI, per germline. The V gene end was trimmed by 7 bases and the J gene end by 4 bases; junction bases not matched to a gene: 14. The CDR3 has 16 residues. Partial CDR3 DNA: TGTGCCAGCATTGGTGGAGCGGGAGCGAAAGGAGAGACC. The encoded protein is CASIGGAGAKGET. The CDR3 as a whole reads CASIGGAGAKGETQYF.

With regard to this clone: The read terminates 3 residues before the CDR3 end, so the remaining end is supplied by the germline J gene. V usage is TRBV7-6 and J usage is TRBJ2-2; D is undetermined. Germline lookup yields CDR1 SGHVS and CDR2 FNYEAQ. The V end lost 2 bases, the J end lost 2 bases, and 12 bases lay between the germline ends. This CDR3 comprises 16 residues. CDR3 residues: CASSLIRTGNTGELFF. The sequenced part of the CDR3 DNA is TGTGCCAGCAGCTTAATTAGAACTGGTAACACCGGGGAG.

Notes on this clone: The CDR3 end is not reached by the read, which stops 3 residues before it; the germline J gene fills it in. This chain connects TRBV2 to TRBJ2-2, with 10 bases fitting TRBD1. The J segment lost 6 bases and the V segment lost 3 bases, leaving 7 bases of the junction unmatched. Per germline, CDR1 SNHLY and CDR2 FYNNEI. The length of the CDR3 is 16 residues. The DNA read from the CDR3 is TGTGCCAGCAGTGACTGGGACAGGGGAGCGGCCGGGGAG. Encoded protein: CASSDWDRGAAGE. The full CDR3 protein reads CASSDWDRGAAGELFF.

As regards this clone: The read ends 3 residues before the CDR3 terminus; that terminus is restored from the germline J gene. The chain carries TRBV7-3 and TRBJ2-1; D is possibly TRBD1 (5 bases). Germline assignment: CDR1 SGHTA and CDR2 FQGTGA. V lost 1 base, J lost 4 bases, and 11 bases lay in between. The CDR3 has 15 amino acids. The CDR3 here is CASSLRESGYNEQFF. Partial CDR3 DNA: TGTGCCAGCAGCTTAAGGGAATCAGGGTACAATGAG.

About this clone itself: The sequence runs out 3 residues before the end of the CDR3; the remainder is reconstructed from the germline J gene. This rearrangement joins TRBV2 to TRBJ1-6; D may be TRBD1 (6 bases). The CDR3 sequence is 15 residues long. V was shortened by 8 bases and J by 9 bases, with 20 bases between the two germline ends. CDR1 and CDR2 (germline): SNHLY, FYNNEI. The CDR3 sequence: CASERAGQMGSPLHF. CDR3 bases read: TGTGCCAGCGAAAGAGCCGGACAGATGGGTTCACCC. Drawing the rest from reference TRBV2 and TRBJ1-6, the complete variable domain is EPEVTQTPSHQVTQMGQEVILRCVPISNHLYFYWYRQILGQKVEFLVSFYNNEISEKSEIFDDQFSVERPDGSNFTLKIRSTKLEDSAMYFCASERAGQMGSPLHFGNGTRLTVT.

A remark on this clone: The read ends 3 residues shy of where the CDR3 ends; the end is completed using the germline J gene. The chain combines TRBV7-3 with TRBJ2-1; 7 positions agree with TRBD2. CDR1 is SGHTA, CDR2 FQGTGA, per germline. With 6 bases clipped from V and 2 bases from J, the junction kept 7 bases outside the gene matches. CDR3 length: 15 amino acids. The CDR3 bases that were read are TGTGCCAGCAGTCGGGAGGCGGGGGCCTACAATGAG. Its protein product is CASSREAGAYNE. The whole CDR3 is CASSREAGAYNEQFF.

Comments on this clone: The sequence runs out 3 residues before the end of the CDR3; the remainder is reconstructed from the germline J gene. The chain is built from TRBV7-6 and TRBJ1-1; D unresolved. Trimming shortened V by 6 bases and J by 3 bases, and 8 bases separated the two germline ends. The germline gives CDR1 SGHVS, CDR2 FNYEAQ. This CDR3 spans 12 amino acids. CDR3: CASRGHHTEAFF. CDR3 DNA, as far as it was read: TGTGCCAGCAGGGGCCACCACACTGAA.

About this clone itself: The read terminates 3 residues before the CDR3 end, so the remaining end is supplied by the germline J gene. The V call is TRBV7-2, the J call TRBJ1-2; 9 bases fit TRBD1. The CDR3 is 14 amino acids. The germline CDR1 and CDR2 sequences are SGHTA and FQGNSA. Incomplete CDR3 DNA: TGTGCCAGCAGCTCCTTACAGGGGGCGCGAGGC. Its protein is CASSSLQGARG. In full, the CDR3 reads CASSSLQGARGYTF. Complete variable domain (other parts from reference TRBV7-2 and TRBJ1-2): GAGVSQSPSNKVTEKGKDVELRCDPISGHTALYWYRQSLGQGLEFLIYFQGNSAPDKSGLPSDRFSAERTGGSVSTLTIQRTQQEDSAVYLCASSSLQGARGYTFGSGTRLTVV.

A word on this clone: Sequencing ends 3 residues short of the CDR3 end; the germline J gene provides the rest. The chain combines TRBV10-1 with TRBJ2-3, with TRBD2 matching over 9 bases. Germline V lookup: CDR1 WNHNN, CDR2 SYGVQD (reference sequence). Trimming took 6 bases from V and 7 from J; bases not matched to a gene: 14. CDR3 length equals 16 residues. CDR3 residues: CASSPRVAGVSNTQYF. The covered CDR3 bases are TGCGCCAGCAGCCCCCGGGTAGCGGGGGTTTCAAATACG.

Remarks on this clone: The CDR3 end falls 3 residues outside the read, so it is completed with the germline J gene. J is TRBJ2-7 and V is TRBV7-3; D is uncertain. The V and J ends lost 1 base and 5 bases respectively, with 6 bases between them. The CDR3 consists of 12 residues. Germline CDR1 is SGHTA and CDR2 is FQGTGA. Partial CDR3 DNA: TGTGCCAGCAGCTTAAATACTGACGAG. It yields the protein CASSLNTDE. The full CDR3 is CASSLNTDEQYF.

This chain's CDR3 is CASSLASGDTYEQYF. The CDR3 bases that were read are TGCGCCAGCAGCTTGGCTAGCGGGGATACCTACGAG. This rearrangement joins TRBV5-1 to TRBJ2-7; TRBD2 matches at 9 bases. Sequencing ends 3 residues short of the CDR3 end; the germline J gene provides the rest. The CDR3 has 15 amino acids. The trim removed 0 bases at V and 2 bases at J, leaving 3 bases unmatched. Looked up from germline, CDR1 is SGHRS and CDR2 is YFSETQ.

For this clone: The read terminates 3 residues before the CDR3 end, so the remaining end is supplied by the germline J gene. The chain couples TRBV29-1 to TRBJ1-1, with 9 bases that match TRBD1. V lost 6 bases, J lost 4 bases, and 6 bases stayed unmatched. Per the germline V gene, CDR1 is SQVTM and CDR2 is ANQGSEA. This CDR3 contains 13 residues. The CDR3 DNA, read in part, is TGCAGCGTACAGGGGGCGAGGAGCACTGAA. Translation: CSVQGARSTE. The CDR3 in its entirety is CSVQGARSTEAFF.

Concerning this clone itself: The CDR3 end is not reached by the read, which stops 3 residues before it; the germline J gene fills it in. The chain combines TRBV6-2 or TRBV6-3 with TRBJ2-5, with 8 nucleotides matching TRBD2. The germline gives CDR1 MNHEY, CDR2 SVGEGT. This CDR3 has 14 residues. Trimming at V came to 7 bases and at J to 5 bases, leaving 9 bases not matched to a gene. CDR3: CASTRGGRWETQYF. The part of the CDR3 DNA that was read is TGTGCCAGCACACGGGGGGGCCGTTGGGAGACC.

Comments on this clone: From the germline J gene comes the end of the CDR3, since the read stops 3 residues before it. The chain recombines TRBV7-6 with TRBJ1-4, with 7 bases lining up with TRBD1. CDR1 SGHVS and CDR2 FNYEAQ come from the germline V gene. The junction had 1 base not matched to a gene; V was cut back by 0 bases and J by 3 bases. The CDR3 is 15 amino acids. CDR3 protein: CASSLATGANEKLFF. Partial CDR3 DNA: TGTGCCAGCAGCTTAGCTACAGGGGCTAATGAAAAA.

As for this clone: The sequenced fragment ends 3 residues before the CDR3 boundary, so the rest is inferred from the germline J gene. The V gene is TRBV7-9, the J gene TRBJ1-2; a possible D gene is TRBD1 (5 bases). The CDR3 has 12 amino acids. The V gene's germline CDR1 is SEHNR and CDR2 FQNEAQ (reference sequence). The CDR3 bases that were read are TGTGCCAGCAGCTTAGACTGGGGCGAC. It yields the protein CASSLDWGD. The whole CDR3 protein reads CASSLDWGDYTF. The full variable domain, completed using reference TRBV7-9 and TRBJ1-2, is DTGVSQNPRHKITKRGQNVTFRCDPISEHNRLYWYRQTLGQGPEFLTYFQNEAQLEKSRLLSDRFSAERPKGSFSTLEIQRTEQGDSAMYLCASSLDWGDYTFGSGTRLTVV.

A remark on this clone: The junction departs from germline at one end; a sequencing error may be responsible. Coverage ceases 3 residues before the CDR3 finishes, and the germline J gene fills in the end. In the same sample, other DNA sequences code for this CDR3. The gene calls are TRBV7-2 and TRBJ2-2; D is undetermined. The CDR3 runs to 13 residues. CDR1 SGHTA and CDR2 FQGNSA come from the germline V gene. CDR3 bases read: TGTGCCAGTAGCTTCAGTGTGTCTGAAAAG. It specifies CASSFSVSEK. In full, the CDR3 reads CASSFSVSEKLFF.

Incomplete CDR3 DNA: TGCGCCAGCAGCTTGTGGCAGGGTGGGGAA. This sequence encodes CASSLWQGGE. In full, the CDR3 is CASSLWQGGEAFF. The V gene is TRBV5-1, the J gene TRBJ1-1, with D maybe TRBD1 (5 bases). The read terminates 3 residues before the CDR3 end, so the remaining end is supplied by the germline J gene. The CDR3 runs 13 residues. CDR1 and CDR2 (germline): SGHRS, YFSETQ. Filled out from reference TRBV5-1 and TRBJ1-1, the complete variable domain reads KAGVTQTPRYLIKTRGQQVTLSCSPISGHRSVSWYQQTPGQGLQFLFEYFSETQRNKGNFPGRFSGRQFSNSRSEMNVSTLELGDSALYLCASSLWQGGEAFFGQGTRLTVV.

The CDR3 DNA, read in part, is TGTGCCAGCAGCTTACGGCAGGGGAGCCACGAG. Protein product: CASSLRQGSHE. The whole CDR3 sequence reads CASSLRQGSHEQYF. J is TRBJ2-7 and V is TRBV7-8; D is possibly TRBD1 (6 bases). The read stops 3 residues short of the end of the CDR3; the missing end is completed from the germline J gene. CDR3 length: 14 residues. Germline-derived CDR1 and CDR2 are SGHVS and FQNEAQ. V lost 2 bases and J 5 bases, leaving 13 bases between the germline ends.

Comment on this clone: The read ends 3 residues early relative to the CDR3; the germline J gene fills the gap. V and J are TRBV5-1 and TRBJ2-7, with a possible D match to TRBD1 (5 bases). The CDR3 spans 14 residues. V was pared by 0 bases and J by 2 bases, with 9 bases between. The V gene's germline CDR1 is SGHRS and CDR2 YFSETQ. The sequenced part of the CDR3 DNA is TGCGCCAGCAGCTTGGTAGGGGTTGCCTACGAG. Its protein product is CASSLVGVAYE. The full CDR3 reads CASSLVGVAYEQYF.

A word on this clone: Read data end 3 residues before the CDR3 end; the end is taken from the germline J gene. V and J are TRBV19 and TRBJ2-2, with a tentative D call TRBD1 (6 bases). The CDR3 has 17 residues. Germline-derived CDR1 and CDR2 are LNHDA and SQIVND (reference sequence). The part of the CDR3 DNA that was read is TGTGCCAGTAGTATAGATTGGGGCAGACAGGCGCCCAACGTG. It is translated as CASSIDWGRQAPNV. The full CDR3 sequence reads CASSIDWGRQAPNVLFF.

A remark on this clone: The sequenced fragment ends 3 residues before the CDR3 boundary, so the rest is inferred from the germline J gene. This chain connects TRBV7-3 to TRBJ1-2; 7 bases align to TRBD1. CDR1 SGHTA and CDR2 FQGTGA come from the germline V gene. This CDR3 comprises 13 residues. Here the CDR3 reads CASSPEGAGGYTF. The DNA read from the CDR3 is TGTGCCAGCAGCCCGGAGGGGGCAGGGGGC.